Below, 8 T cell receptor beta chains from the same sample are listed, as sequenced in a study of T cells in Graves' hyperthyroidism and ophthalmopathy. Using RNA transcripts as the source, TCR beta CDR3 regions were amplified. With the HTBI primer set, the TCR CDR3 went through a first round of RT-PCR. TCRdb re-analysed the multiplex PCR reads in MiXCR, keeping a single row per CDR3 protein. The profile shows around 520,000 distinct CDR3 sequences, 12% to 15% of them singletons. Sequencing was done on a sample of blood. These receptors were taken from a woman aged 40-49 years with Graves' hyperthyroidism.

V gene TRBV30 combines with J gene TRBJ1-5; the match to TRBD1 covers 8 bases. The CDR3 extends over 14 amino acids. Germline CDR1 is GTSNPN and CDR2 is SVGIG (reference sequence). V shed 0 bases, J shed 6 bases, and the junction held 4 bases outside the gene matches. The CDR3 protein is CAWSVTGGSQPQHF. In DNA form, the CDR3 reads TGTGCCTGGAGTGTCACAGGGGGTTCTCAGCCCCAGCATTTT. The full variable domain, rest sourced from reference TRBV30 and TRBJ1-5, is SQTIHQWPATLVQPVGSPLSLECTVEGTSNPNLYWYRQAAGRGLQLLFYSVGIGQISSEVPQNLSASRPQDRQFILSSKKLLLSDSGFYLCAWSVTGGSQPQHFGDGTRLSIL.

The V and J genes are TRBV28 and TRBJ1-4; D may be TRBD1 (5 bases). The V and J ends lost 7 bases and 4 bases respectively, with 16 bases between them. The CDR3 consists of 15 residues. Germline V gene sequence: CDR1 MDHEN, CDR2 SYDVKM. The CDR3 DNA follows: TGTGCCAGCAACCAGAAGAGGGACCATAATGAAAAACTGTTTTTT. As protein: CASNQKRDHNEKLFF.

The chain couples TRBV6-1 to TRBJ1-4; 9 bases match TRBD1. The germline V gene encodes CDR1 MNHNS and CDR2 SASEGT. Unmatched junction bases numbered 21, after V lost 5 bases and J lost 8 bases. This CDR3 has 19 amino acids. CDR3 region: CASSTGTGSFRASVEKLFF. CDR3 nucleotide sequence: TGTGCCAGCAGTACCGGGACAGGGTCCTTCCGGGCCTCTGTCGAAAAACTGTTTTTT.

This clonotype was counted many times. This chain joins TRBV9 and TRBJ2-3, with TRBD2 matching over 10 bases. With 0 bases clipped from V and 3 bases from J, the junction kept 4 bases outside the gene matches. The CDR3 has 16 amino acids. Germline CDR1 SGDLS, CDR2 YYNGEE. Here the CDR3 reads CASSVGPSGSTDTQYF. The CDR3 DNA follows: TGTGCCAGCAGCGTAGGGCCTAGCGGGAGTACAGATACGCAGTATTTT.

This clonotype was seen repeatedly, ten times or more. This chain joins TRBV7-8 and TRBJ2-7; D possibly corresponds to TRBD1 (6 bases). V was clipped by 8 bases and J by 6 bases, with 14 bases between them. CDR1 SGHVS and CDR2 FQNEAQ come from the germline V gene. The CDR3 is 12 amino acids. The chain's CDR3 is CASRDTAAEQYF. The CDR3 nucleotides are TGTGCCAGCCGGGACACGGCCGCCGAGCAGTACTTC.

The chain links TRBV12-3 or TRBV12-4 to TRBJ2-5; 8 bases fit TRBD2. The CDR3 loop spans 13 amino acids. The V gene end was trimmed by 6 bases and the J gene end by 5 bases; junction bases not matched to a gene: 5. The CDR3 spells CASRMGLEETQYF. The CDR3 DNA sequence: TGTGCCAGCAGAATGGGACTAGAGGAGACCCAGTACTTC.

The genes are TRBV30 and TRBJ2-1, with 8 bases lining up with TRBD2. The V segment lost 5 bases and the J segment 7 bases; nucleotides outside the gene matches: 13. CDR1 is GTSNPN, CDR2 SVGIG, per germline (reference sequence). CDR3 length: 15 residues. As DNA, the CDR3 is TGTGCCTGGGACCCGGGACTAGGGACTTATAATGAGCAGTTCTTC. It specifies CAWDPGLGTYNEQFF. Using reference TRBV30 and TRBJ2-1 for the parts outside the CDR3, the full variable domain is SQTIHQWPATLVQPVGSPLSLECTVEGTSNPNLYWYRQAAGRGLQLLFYSVGIGQISSEVPQNLSASRPQDRQFILSSKKLLLSDSGFYLCAWDPGLGTYNEQFFGPGTRLTVL.

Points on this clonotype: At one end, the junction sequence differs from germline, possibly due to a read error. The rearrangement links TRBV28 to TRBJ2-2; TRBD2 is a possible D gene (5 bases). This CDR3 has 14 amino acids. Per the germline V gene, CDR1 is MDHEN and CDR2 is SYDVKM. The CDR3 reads CASSLDGNTEELFF. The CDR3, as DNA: TGTGCCAGCAGCCTGGACGGGAACACCGAGGAGCTGTTTTTT.